The rows below give T cell receptor beta chains drawn from one sample of a study of shared clonotypes between healthy human individuals. TCRdb keeps only in-frame clones here, not all; method: immunoSEQ multiplex PCR. The sample yields 1,100,000 or so clones, about 80% seen once. What was sequenced was memory CD4+ T cells from PBMCs. The receptor set was obtained from a man in his late teens or twenties in good health. Some clones in this sample may be carry-over from other donors' samples. CDR3s include the opening cysteine and the closing phenylalanine or tryptophan. Each record gives: J gene, V gene, D gene, clone size, CDR3 protein, CDR3 DNA. The D gene is left open where the match is weak. For some rows the clone size is stated as once, few or many, or as a class when expanded; others skip it.

J: TRBJ2-7; V: TRBV28; D: -; size: -; CDR3: CASSVSFSYEQYF; DNA: TGTGCCAGCAGTGTCTCCTTCTCCTACGAGCAGTACTTC
J: TRBJ1-2; V: TRBV4-3; D: TRBD1; size: -; CDR3: CASSQDSRGNYGYTF; DNA: TGCGCCAGCAGCCAAGATAGCAGGGGGAACTATGGCTACACCTTC
J: TRBJ2-3; V: TRBV10-3; D: TRBD2; size: once; CDR3: CAISPSPGLAERQGTDTQYF; DNA: TGTGCCATCAGTCCATCTCCGGGACTAGCGGAGCGACAGGGCACAGATACGCAGTATTTT
J: TRBJ2-7; V: TRBV28; D: -; size: -; CDR3: CASSFEGPTYEQYF; DNA: TGTGCCAGCAGTTTTGAAGGACCTACCTACGAGCAGTACTTC
J: TRBJ2-1; V: TRBV4-3; D: -; size: -; CDR3: CASSQGRGEQFF; DNA: TGCGCCAGCAGCCAAGGTAGGGGTGAGCAGTTCTTC
J: TRBJ1-1; V: TRBV27; D: -; size: once; CDR3: CASSFRGTSATEAFF; DNA: TGTGCCAGCAGTTTCCGGGGGACTAGTGCCACTGAAGCTTTCTTT
J: TRBJ2-1; V: TRBV5-1; D: TRBD2; size: -; CDR3: CASSPGLAGGLFF; DNA: TGCGCCAGCAGCCCGGGACTAGCGGGAGGGCTCTTCTTC
J: TRBJ2-1; V: TRBV7-3; D: TRBD2; size: -; CDR3: CASEIAGGANEQFF; DNA: TGTGCCAGCGAGATAGCGGGAGGGGCCAATGAGCAGTTCTTC
J: TRBJ1-3; V: TRBV25-1; D: -; size: -; CDR3: CASSEFLAGNTIYF; DNA: TGTGCCAGCAGTGAATTTCTAGCTGGAAACACCATATATTTT
J: TRBJ1-5; V: TRBV28; D: -; size: -; CDR3: CASSIQAQPQHF; DNA: TGTGCCAGCAGTATACAGGCGCAGCCCCAGCATTTT
J: TRBJ2-1; V: TRBV6-1; D: TRBD1; size: -; CDR3: CASSVRQGFNEQFF; DNA: TGTGCCAGCAGTGTTCGACAGGGGTTTAATGAGCAGTTCTTC
J: TRBJ2-7; V: TRBV15; D: -; size: -; CDR3: CATSREIGEQYF; DNA: TGTGCCACCAGCAGAGAAATCGGGGAGCAGTACTTC
J: TRBJ2-1; V: TRBV4-2; D: -; size: many; CDR3: CASSQGEATREFF; DNA: TGTGCCAGCAGCCAAGGCGAAGCAACAAGGGAGTTCTTC
J: TRBJ2-5; V: TRBV2; D: TRBD2; size: -; CDR3: CASSEGTRIETQYF; DNA: TGTGCCAGCAGTGAGGGGACTAGGATTGAGACCCAGTACTTC
J: TRBJ2-1; V: TRBV18; D: TRBD2; size: -; CDR3: CASSPRLAGGPGDEQFF; DNA: TGTGCCAGCTCACCTCGACTAGCGGGAGGGCCTGGGGATGAGCAGTTCTTC
J: TRBJ1-1; V: TRBV28; D: -; size: few; CDR3: CASTQDSEAFF; DNA: TGTGCCAGCACCCAGGACAGTGAAGCTTTCTTT
J: TRBJ2-2; V: TRBV28; D: -; size: once; CDR3: CASSLGERAGELFF; DNA: TGTGCCAGCAGTTTAGGGGAGAGGGCCGGGGAGCTGTTTTTT
J: TRBJ2-7; V: TRBV27; D: TRBD2; size: -; CDR3: CASSPEGGRGREQYF; DNA: TGTGCCAGCAGTCCCGAGGGAGGGAGAGGGCGCGAGCAGTACTTC
J: TRBJ1-2; V: TRBV5-1; D: -; size: -; CDR3: CASSPDSYGYTF; DNA: TGCGCCAGCAGCCCGGACAGCTATGGCTACACCTTC
J: TRBJ2-5; V: TRBV15; D: -; size: -; CDR3: CATSRPWGRETQYF; DNA: TGTGCCACCAGCAGGCCTTGGGGGCGGGAGACCCAGTACTTC
J: TRBJ2-1; V: TRBV4-1; D: TRBD2; size: -; CDR3: CASSHLGTSRYNEQFF; DNA: TGCGCCAGCAGCCACCTCGGGACTAGCAGATACAATGAGCAGTTCTTC
J: TRBJ2-7; V: TRBV11-3; D: -; size: -; CDR3: CASSRGASSYEQYF; DNA: TGTGCCAGCAGTAGGGGCGCCAGCTCCTACGAGCAGTACTTC
J: TRBJ2-1; V: TRBV9; D: -; size: -; CDR3: CASSVTTYNEQFF; DNA: TGTGCCAGCAGCGTAACCACTTACAATGAGCAGTTCTTC
J: TRBJ2-7; V: TRBV5-4; D: -; size: -; CDR3: CASSNQGLTYEQYF; DNA: TGTGCCAGCAGTAACCAGGGTTTAACCTACGAGCAGTACTTC
J: TRBJ2-2; V: TRBV30; D: -; size: -; CDR3: CAWSVGYDTGELFF; DNA: TGTGCCTGGAGTGTCGGTTATGACACCGGGGAGCTGTTTTTT
J: TRBJ2-2; V: TRBV27; D: -; size: -; CDR3: CASSLRGIDTGELFF; DNA: TGTGCCAGCAGTTTGAGGGGTATTGACACCGGGGAGCTGTTTTTT
J: TRBJ1-2; V: TRBV7-9; D: -; size: few; CDR3: CASSLEWGGYTF; DNA: TGTGCCAGCAGCTTAGAGTGGGGTGGCTACACCTTC
J: TRBJ1-1; V: TRBV10-3; D: TRBD1; size: many; CDR3: CAISGGQARTEAFF; DNA: TGTGCCATCAGTGGGGGACAGGCCAGGACTGAAGCTTTCTTT
J: TRBJ2-7; V: TRBV30; D: -; size: once; CDR3: CAGSRGSYEQYF; DNA: TGTGCCGGAAGCAGGGGTTCCTACGAGCAGTACTTC
J: TRBJ2-5; V: TRBV15; D: TRBD2; size: -; CDR3: CATSSVREYQETQYF; DNA: TGTGCCACCAGCAGTGTGCGGGAGTACCAAGAGACCCAGTACTTC
J: TRBJ2-3; V: TRBV12-5; D: -; size: -; CDR3: CASGLARTDTQYF; DNA: TGTGCTAGTGGTTTGGCTAGGACAGATACGCAGTATTTT
J: TRBJ1-1; V: TRBV5-1; D: -; size: few; CDR3: CASSQDSMNTEAFF; DNA: TGCGCCAGCAGCCAGGACAGCATGAACACTGAAGCTTTCTTT
J: TRBJ2-3; V: TRBV28; D: TRBD2; size: -; CDR3: CASRPRELAGGTDTQYF; DNA: TGTGCCAGCAGACCACGAGAATTAGCGGGAGGCACAGATACGCAGTATTTT
J: TRBJ1-4; V: TRBV28; D: TRBD1; size: -; CDR3: CASSLTGVDEKLFF; DNA: TGTGCCAGCAGTTTGACAGGGGTTGACGAAAAACTGTTTTTT
J: TRBJ2-3; V: TRBV29-1; D: TRBD2; size: -; CDR3: CSTRTSGRGDTQYF; DNA: TGCAGCACGCGGACTAGCGGACGGGGGGATACGCAGTATTTT
J: TRBJ2-3; V: TRBV4-3; D: -; size: -; CDR3: CASSQEANREADTQYF; DNA: TGCGCCAGCAGCCAAGAAGCCAACAGGGAGGCAGATACGCAGTATTTT
J: TRBJ1-4; V: TRBV6-1; D: -; size: once; CDR3: CASSEVPTNEKLFF; DNA: TGTGCCAGCAGTGAAGTCCCAACTAATGAAAAACTGTTTTTT
J: TRBJ1-2; V: TRBV23-1; D: -; size: -; CDR3: CASSQSGTGSYTF; DNA: TGCGCCAGCAGTCAATCTGGAACAGGGTCCTACACCTTC
J: TRBJ1-2; V: TRBV5-4; D: -; size: -; CDR3: CASSLGAGPRGYGYTF; DNA: TGTGCCAGCAGCTTGGGCGCAGGACCCAGGGGCTATGGCTACACCTTC
J: TRBJ2-1; V: TRBV5-1; D: -; size: once; CDR3: CASSLVQGPYNEQFF; DNA: TGCGCCAGCAGCTTGGTACAGGGACCCTACAATGAGCAGTTCTTC
J: TRBJ2-7; V: TRBV5-1; D: -; size: -; CDR3: CASARQGSYEQYF; DNA: TGCGCCAGCGCTAGGCAGGGCTCCTACGAGCAGTACTTC
J: TRBJ1-6; V: TRBV4-2; D: -; size: -; CDR3: CASSQGLKNSPLHF; DNA: TGTGCCAGCAGCCAAGGGCTTAAGAATTCACCCCTCCACTTT
J: TRBJ2-1; V: TRBV7-9; D: -; size: -; CDR3: CRTGWLDEQFF; DNA: TGCCGTACAGGTTGGTTGGATGAGCAGTTCTTC
J: TRBJ2-7; V: TRBV7-6; D: TRBD1; size: many; CDR3: CASSSRAGGGEQYF; DNA: TGTGCCAGCAGCTCCCGGGCAGGGGGCGGCGAGCAGTACTTC
J: TRBJ2-7; V: TRBV9; D: TRBD1; size: -; CDR3: CASSVGNRGYEQYF; DNA: TGTGCCAGCAGCGTCGGTAACAGGGGATACGAGCAGTACTTC
J: TRBJ1-1; V: TRBV5-4; D: -; size: -; CDR3: CASSLVGGEAFF; DNA: TGTGCCAGCAGCTTGGTGGGAGGTGAAGCTTTCTTT
J: TRBJ1-1; V: TRBV5-6; D: -; size: -; CDR3: CASSLQSGRGEAFF; DNA: TGTGCCAGCAGCCTCCAAAGCGGGAGGGGTGAAGCTTTCTTT
J: TRBJ1-1; V: TRBV5-5; D: -; size: -; CDR3: CASSFMSGENTEAFF; DNA: TGTGCCAGCAGCTTTATGTCGGGGGAGAACACTGAAGCTTTCTTT
J: TRBJ1-1; V: TRBV2; D: -; size: -; CDR3: CASSAHGVNTEAFF; DNA: TGTGCCAGCAGTGCCCACGGGGTGAACACTGAAGCTTTCTTT